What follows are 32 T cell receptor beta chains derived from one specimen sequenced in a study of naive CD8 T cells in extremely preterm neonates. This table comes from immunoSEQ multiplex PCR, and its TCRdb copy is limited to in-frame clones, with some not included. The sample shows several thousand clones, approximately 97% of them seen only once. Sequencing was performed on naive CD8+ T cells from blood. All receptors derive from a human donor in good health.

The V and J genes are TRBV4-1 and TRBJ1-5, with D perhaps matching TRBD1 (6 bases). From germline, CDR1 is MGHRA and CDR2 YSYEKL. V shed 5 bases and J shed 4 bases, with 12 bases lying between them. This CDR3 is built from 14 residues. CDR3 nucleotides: TGCGCCAGCAGCGCCCGGGACACAAATCAGCCCCAGCATTTT. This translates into CASSARDTNQPQHF.

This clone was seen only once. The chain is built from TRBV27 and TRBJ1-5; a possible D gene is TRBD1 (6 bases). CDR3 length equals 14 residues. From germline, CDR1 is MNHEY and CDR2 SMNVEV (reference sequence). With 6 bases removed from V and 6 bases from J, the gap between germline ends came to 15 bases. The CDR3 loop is CASSREGGGQPQHF. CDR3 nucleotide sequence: TGTGCCAGCAGCCGGGAGGGGGGGGGTCAGCCCCAGCATTTT.

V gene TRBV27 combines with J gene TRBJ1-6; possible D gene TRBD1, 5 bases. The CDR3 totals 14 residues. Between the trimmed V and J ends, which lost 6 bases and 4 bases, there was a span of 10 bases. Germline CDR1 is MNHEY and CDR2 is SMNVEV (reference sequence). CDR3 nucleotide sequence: TGTGCCAGCAGACAGGACCCATATAATTCACCCCTCCACTTT. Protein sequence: CASRQDPYNSPLHF.

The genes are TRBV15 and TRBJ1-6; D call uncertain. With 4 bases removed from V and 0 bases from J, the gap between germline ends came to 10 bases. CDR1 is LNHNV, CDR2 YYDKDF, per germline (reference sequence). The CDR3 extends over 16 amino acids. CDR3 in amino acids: CATSIARSSYNSPLHF. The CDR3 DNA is TGTGCCACCAGCATCGCACGTAGCTCCTATAATTCACCCCTCCACTTT.

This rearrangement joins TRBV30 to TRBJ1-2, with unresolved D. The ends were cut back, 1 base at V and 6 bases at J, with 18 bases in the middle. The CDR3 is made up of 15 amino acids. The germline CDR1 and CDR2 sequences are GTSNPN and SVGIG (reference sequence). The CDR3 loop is CAWSAQLWGADGYTF. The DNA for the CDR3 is TGTGCCTGGAGTGCCCAACTATGGGGAGCTGATGGCTACACCTTC. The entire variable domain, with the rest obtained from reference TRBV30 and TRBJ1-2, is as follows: SQTIHQWPATLVQPVGSPLSLECTVEGTSNPNLYWYRQAAGRGLQLLFYSVGIGQISSEVPQNLSASRPQDRQFILSSKKLLLSDSGFYLCAWSAQLWGADGYTFGSGTRLTVV.

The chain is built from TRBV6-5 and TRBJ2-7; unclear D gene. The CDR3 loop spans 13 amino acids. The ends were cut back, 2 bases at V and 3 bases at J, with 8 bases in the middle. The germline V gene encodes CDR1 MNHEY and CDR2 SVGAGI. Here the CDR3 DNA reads TGTGCCAGCAGTTACCAGCAGGACTACGAGCAGTACGTC. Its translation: CASSYQQDYEQYV.

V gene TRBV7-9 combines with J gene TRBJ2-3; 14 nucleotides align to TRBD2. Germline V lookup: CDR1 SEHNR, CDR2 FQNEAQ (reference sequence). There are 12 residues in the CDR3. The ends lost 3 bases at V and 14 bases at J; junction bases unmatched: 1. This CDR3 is CASSLGLAGAYF. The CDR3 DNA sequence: TGTGCCAGCAGCTTGGGACTAGCGGGGGCGTATTTT.

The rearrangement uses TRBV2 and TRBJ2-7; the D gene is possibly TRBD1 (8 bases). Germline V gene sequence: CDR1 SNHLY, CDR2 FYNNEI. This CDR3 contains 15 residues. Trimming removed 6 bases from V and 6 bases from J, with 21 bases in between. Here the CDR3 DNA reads TGTGCCAGCAGCGGGACAGGTGCTCGCGGGGGCGAGCAGTACTTC. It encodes CASSGTGARGGEQYF.

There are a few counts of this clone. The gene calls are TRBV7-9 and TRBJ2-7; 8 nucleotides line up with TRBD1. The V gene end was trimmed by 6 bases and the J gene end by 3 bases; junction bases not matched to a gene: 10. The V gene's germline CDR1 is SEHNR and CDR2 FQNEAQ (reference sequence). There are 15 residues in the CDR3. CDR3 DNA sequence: TGTGCCAGCAGGCCCTCGGGACAGGCATACTACGAGCAGTACTTC. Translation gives CASRPSGQAYYEQYF.

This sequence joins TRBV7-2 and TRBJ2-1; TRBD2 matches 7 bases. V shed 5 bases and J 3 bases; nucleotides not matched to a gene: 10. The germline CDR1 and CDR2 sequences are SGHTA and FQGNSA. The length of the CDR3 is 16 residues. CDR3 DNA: TGTGCCAGCAGCGACCAAGTCGGGACTAACTACAATGAGCAGTTCTTC. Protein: CASSDQVGTNYNEQFF.

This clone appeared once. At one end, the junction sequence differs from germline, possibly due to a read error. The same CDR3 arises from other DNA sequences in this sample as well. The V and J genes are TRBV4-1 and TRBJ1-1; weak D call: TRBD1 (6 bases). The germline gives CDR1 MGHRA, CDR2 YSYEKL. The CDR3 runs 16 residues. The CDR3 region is CASSQAPDRSGTEAFF. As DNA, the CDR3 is TGTGCCAGCAGCCAAGCCCCTGACAGGTCGGGGACTGAAGCTTTCTTT.

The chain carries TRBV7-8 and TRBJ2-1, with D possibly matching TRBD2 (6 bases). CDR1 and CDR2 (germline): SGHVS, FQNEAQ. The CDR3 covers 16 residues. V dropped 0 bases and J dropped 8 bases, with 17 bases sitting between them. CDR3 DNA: TGTGCCAGCAGCTTAGCGGCCACGTGGACTACAGATGAGCAGTTCTTC. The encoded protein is CASSLAATWTTDEQFF.

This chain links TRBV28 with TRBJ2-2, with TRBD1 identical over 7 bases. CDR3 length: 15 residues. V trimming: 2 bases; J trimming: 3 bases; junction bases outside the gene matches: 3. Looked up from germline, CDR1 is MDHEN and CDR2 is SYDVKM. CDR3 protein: CASSLTGEYTGELFF. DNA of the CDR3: TGTGCCAGCAGTTTAACAGGGGAATACACCGGGGAGCTGTTTTTT.

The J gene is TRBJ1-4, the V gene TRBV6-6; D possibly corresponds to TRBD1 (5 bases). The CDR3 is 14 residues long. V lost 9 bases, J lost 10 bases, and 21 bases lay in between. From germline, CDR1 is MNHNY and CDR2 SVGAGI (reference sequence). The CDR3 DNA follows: TGTGCCAGTATATCGGACGGCGGGGACTTAAAACTGTTTTTT. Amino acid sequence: CASISDGGDLKLFF.

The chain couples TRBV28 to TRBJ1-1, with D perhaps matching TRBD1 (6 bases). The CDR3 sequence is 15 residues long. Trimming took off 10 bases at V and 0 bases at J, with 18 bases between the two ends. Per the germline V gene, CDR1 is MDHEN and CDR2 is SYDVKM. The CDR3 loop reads CATVTGPLMNTEAFF. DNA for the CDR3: TGTGCCACCGTTACAGGGCCCCTCATGAACACTGAAGCTTTCTTT. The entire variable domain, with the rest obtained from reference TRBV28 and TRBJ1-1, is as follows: DVKVTQSSRYLVKRTGEKVFLECVQDMDHENMFWYRQDPGLGLRLIYFSYDVKMKEKGDIPEGYSVSREKKERFSLILESASTNQTSMYLCATVTGPLMNTEAFFGQGTRLTVV.

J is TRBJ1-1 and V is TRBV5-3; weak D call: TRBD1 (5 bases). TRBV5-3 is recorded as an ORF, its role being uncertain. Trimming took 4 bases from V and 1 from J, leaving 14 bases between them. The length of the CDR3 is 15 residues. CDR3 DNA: TGTGCCAGAAGCACAAGGGGATCCCAGAACACTGAAGCTTTCTTT. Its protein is CARSTRGSQNTEAFF.

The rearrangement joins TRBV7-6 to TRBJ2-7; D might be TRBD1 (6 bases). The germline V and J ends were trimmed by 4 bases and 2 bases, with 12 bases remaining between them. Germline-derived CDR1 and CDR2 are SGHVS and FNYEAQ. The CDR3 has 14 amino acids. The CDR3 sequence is CASSSGTTTYEQYF. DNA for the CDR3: TGTGCCAGCAGCTCCGGGACAACAACCTACGAGCAGTACTTC.

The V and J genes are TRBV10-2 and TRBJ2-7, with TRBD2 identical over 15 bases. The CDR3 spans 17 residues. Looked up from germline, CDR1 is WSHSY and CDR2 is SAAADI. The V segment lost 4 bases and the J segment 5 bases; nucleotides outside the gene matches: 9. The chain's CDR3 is CASSGTSGGARGDEQYF. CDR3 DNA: TGCGCCAGCAGTGGGACTAGCGGGGGGGCCCGGGGGGACGAGCAGTACTTC.

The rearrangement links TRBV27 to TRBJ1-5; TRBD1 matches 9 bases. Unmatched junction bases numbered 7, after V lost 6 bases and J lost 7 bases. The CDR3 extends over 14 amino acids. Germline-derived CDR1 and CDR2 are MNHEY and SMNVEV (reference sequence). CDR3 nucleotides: TGTGCCAGCAGCCTGGGACAGGGTGAGCAGCCCCAGCATTTT. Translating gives CASSLGQGEQPQHF.

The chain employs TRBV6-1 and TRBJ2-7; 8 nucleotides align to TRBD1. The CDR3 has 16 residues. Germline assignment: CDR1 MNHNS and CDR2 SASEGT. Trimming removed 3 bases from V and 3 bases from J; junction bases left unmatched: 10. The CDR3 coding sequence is TGTGCCAGCAGTGATATCCGGGACAGGCCAGGCTACGAGCAGTACTTC. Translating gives CASSDIRDRPGYEQYF.

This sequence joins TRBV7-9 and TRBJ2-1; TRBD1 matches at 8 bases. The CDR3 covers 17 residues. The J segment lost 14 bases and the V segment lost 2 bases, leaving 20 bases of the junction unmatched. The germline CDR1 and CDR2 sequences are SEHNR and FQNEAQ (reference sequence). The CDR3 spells CASSLSGLAGGGVGEFF. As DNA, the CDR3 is TGTGCCAGCAGCTTAAGCGGGCTGGCAGGGGGCGGGGTTGGGGAGTTCTTC.

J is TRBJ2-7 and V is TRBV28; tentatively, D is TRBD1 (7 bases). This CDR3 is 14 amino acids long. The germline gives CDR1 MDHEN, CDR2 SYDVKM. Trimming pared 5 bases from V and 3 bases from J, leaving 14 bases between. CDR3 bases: TGTGCCAGCAGTATACGACAGGGACTCTACGAGCAGTACGTC. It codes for CASSIRQGLYEQYV.

CDR3 sequence: CAWSGIQGGEQYV. For the CDR3, the DNA is TGTGCCTGGAGTGGTATCCAGGGGGGCGAGCAGTACGTC. V and J are TRBV30 and TRBJ2-7; D is perhaps TRBD1 (7 bases). Trimming took 1 base from V and 6 from J, leaving 13 bases between them. Per germline, CDR1 GTSNPN and CDR2 SVGIG (reference sequence). The CDR3 has 13 residues.

The CDR3 region is CASSLRPATGGPVGELFF. The CDR3 DNA follows: TGTGCCAGCAGCCTCCGTCCGGCAACGGGAGGGCCGGTCGGGGAGCTGTTTTTT. This chain connects TRBV7-3 to TRBJ2-2, with TRBD2 matching 8 bases. Trimming took 5 bases from V and 7 from J; bases not matched to a gene: 18. CDR1 is SGHTA and CDR2 is FQGTGA in the germline V gene. The CDR3 is made up of 18 amino acids.

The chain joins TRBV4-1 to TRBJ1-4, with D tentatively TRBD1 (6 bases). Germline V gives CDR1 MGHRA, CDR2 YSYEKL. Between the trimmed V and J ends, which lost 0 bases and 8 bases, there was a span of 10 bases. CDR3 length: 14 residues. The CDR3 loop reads CASSQDWGGEKLFF. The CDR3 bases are TGCGCCAGCAGCCAAGATTGGGGGGGCGAAAAACTGTTTTTT.

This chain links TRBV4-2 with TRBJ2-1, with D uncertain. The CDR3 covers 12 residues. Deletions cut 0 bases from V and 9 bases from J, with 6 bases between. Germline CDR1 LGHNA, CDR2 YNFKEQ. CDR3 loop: CASSQDGIEQFF. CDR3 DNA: TGTGCCAGCAGCCAAGACGGTATTGAGCAGTTCTTC.

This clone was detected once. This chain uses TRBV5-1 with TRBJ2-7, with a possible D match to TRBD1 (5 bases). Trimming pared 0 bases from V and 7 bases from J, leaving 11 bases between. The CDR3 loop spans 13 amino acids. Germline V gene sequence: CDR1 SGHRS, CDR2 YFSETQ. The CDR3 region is CASSLEGVSEQYF. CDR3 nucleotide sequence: TGCGCCAGCAGCTTGGAAGGGGTTTCGGAGCAGTACTTC.

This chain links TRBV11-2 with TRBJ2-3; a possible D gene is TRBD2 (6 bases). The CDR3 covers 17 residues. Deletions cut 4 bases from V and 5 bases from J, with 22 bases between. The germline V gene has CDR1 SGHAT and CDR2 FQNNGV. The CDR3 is CASSSGTGMEFGDTQYF. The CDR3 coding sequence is TGTGCCAGCAGCTCAGGGACTGGGATGGAGTTTGGAGATACGCAGTATTTT.

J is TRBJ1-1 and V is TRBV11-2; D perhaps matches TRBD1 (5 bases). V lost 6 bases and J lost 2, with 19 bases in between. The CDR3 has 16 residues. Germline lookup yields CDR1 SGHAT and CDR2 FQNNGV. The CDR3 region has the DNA TGTGCCAGCAGGCAAAGGGGTTCAGGATCCAACACTGAAGCTTTCTTT. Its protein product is CASRQRGSGSNTEAFF.

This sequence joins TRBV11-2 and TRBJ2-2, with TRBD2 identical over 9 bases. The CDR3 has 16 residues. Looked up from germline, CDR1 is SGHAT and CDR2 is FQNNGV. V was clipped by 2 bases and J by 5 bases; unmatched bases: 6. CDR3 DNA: TGTGCCAGCAGCTTATCGGCGGGGGGGCCTACCGGGGAGCTGTTTTTT. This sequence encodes CASSLSAGGPTGELFF.

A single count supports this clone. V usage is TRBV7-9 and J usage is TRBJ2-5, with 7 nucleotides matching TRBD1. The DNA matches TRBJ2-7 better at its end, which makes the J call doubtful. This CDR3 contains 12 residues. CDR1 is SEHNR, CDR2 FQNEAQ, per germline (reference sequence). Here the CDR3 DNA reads TGTGCCAGCAGCTTTCAGGGGGACGAGCAGTACTTC. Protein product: CASSFQGDEQYF.

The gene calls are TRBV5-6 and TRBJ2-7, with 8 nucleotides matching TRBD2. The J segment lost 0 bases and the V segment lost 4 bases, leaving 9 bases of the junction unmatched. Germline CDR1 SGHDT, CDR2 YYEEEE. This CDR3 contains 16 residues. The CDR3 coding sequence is TGTGCCAGCAGCCTAATAGCGGGGACTAGCTCCTACGAGCAGTACGTC. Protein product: CASSLIAGTSSYEQYV.